This T cell receptor beta chain was observed in a study of OX40 agonist ivuxolimab in advanced cancers. Study conclusions and caveats: Clonal expansion was seen in CD4+ and CD8+ blood T cells by week 6 at 0.1 to 3.0 mg/kg. Fewer expanded clones were found on average in CD4+ than in CD8+ T cells.

J lost 8 bases, V lost 1 base, and 15 bases had no gene match. CDR3 length: 17 amino acids. Per germline, CDR1 MNHNS and CDR2 SASEGT. The study sampled blood at baseline, cycle 4 day 1, and cycle 7 day 1. This clone was observed once. Its antigen is as yet unknown. Libraries were prepared by immunoSEQ multiplex PCR; TCRdb keeps only in-frame clonotypes and omits some of them. The data show about 46,000 clones, with 88% seen just once and approximately 53% held by the top ten. The specimen was CD4+ or CD8+ T cells sorted from blood, collected in a trial of the OX40 agonist ivuxolimab. The chain links TRBV6-1 to TRBJ1-2; 8 bases match TRBD1. The clonotype comes from an adult with an advanced solid tumor such as melanoma, head and neck, liver or kidney cancer. The CDR3 loop reads CASSEGPPRQGSFGYTF. CDR3 DNA: TGTGCCAGCAGTGAAGGGCCCCCTCGACAGGGGTCGTTCGGCTACACCTTC.